The clone carrying this TCR beta chain was seen a handful of times. The antigen is undetermined. The data were produced by immunoSEQ multiplex PCR, yet TCRdb's version contains in-frame clones alone and is incomplete. The sample lists about 66,000 clones, around 86% occurring once. This sample was taken from a study of OX40 agonist ivuxolimab in advanced cancers. The study's findings and limits: The study observed clonal expansion of CD4+ and CD8+ blood T cells by week 6 at 0.1 to 3.0 mg/kg. Certain nonresponding patients likewise had low normalized T-cell clonal expansion. Among the lowest peripheral clonal expansion occurred in 0.1-3.0 mg/kg partial responders.

V was clipped by 1 base and J by 4 bases, with 8 bases between them. Germline V gives CDR1 SGHTA, CDR2 FQGNSA. This CDR3 is 14 amino acids long. The specimen comprised CD4+ or CD8+ T cells sorted from blood, sampled in a trial of the OX40 agonist ivuxolimab. The clonotype originates from an adult with an advanced solid tumor such as melanoma, head and neck, liver or kidney cancer. The V and J genes are TRBV7-2 and TRBJ1-3; D call uncertain. In DNA form, the CDR3 reads TGTGCCAGCAGCTTAGGGGTATTCGGAAACACCATATATTTT. Encoded protein: CASSLGVFGNTIYF.